The T cell receptor beta chain under discussion was sequenced for a study of monozygotic twins with inflammatory bowel disease. This CDR3 comprises 15 residues. TCRdb reprocessed the 5' RACE reads and stores each CDR3 protein as one record, lacking DNA. This sample's table reports about 450,000 distinct CDR3 sequences. The origin of this receptor is a human donor with ulcerative colitis or Crohn's disease, or a healthy co-twin of an affected twin (not recorded which). The sample taken for sequencing was blood. V is TRBV12-3 or TRBV12-4 and J is TRBJ1-4; TCRdb's D call, TRBD1, is unchecked because there is no DNA. CDR3 protein: CASSGGGPANEKLFF.